The 27 T cell receptor beta chains below come from one sample, sequenced in a study of early stage breast cancer tumors. Using immunoSEQ multiplex PCR, the repertoire was profiled, and TCRdb retains in-frame clones only, with some absent. This table holds about 70,000 clones, 80% found once. Source material: blood. Every receptor here comes from a person aged 35-49 years with breast cancer.

The V and J genes are TRBV6-1 and TRBJ2-1; 8 nucleotides line up with TRBD2. J lost 6 bases, V lost 2 bases, and 9 bases had no gene match. The V gene's germline CDR1 is MNHNS and CDR2 SASEGT. This CDR3 spans 16 amino acids. The chain's CDR3 is CASSESAGGPFNEQFF. CDR3 sequence (DNA): TGTGCCAGCAGTGAAAGCGCGGGGGGCCCCTTCAATGAGCAGTTCTTC.

This chain joins TRBV28 and TRBJ1-1; 8 bases align to TRBD1. CDR3 length: 14 amino acids. V dropped 2 bases and J dropped 3; count of bases not matched to a gene: 2. Looked up from germline, CDR1 is MDHEN and CDR2 is SYDVKM. The chain's CDR3 is CASSLTGGYTEAFF. The CDR3, as DNA: TGTGCCAGCAGTTTAACAGGGGGGTACACTGAAGCTTTCTTT.

The chain is built from TRBV19 and TRBJ2-2, with 9 positions matching TRBD2. The germline V gene has CDR1 LNHDA and CDR2 SQIVND (reference sequence). This CDR3 has 14 amino acids. The junction had 2 bases not matched to a gene; V was cut back by 3 bases and J by 6 bases. As DNA, the CDR3 is TGTGCCAGTAGTATTGGGACTAGCCCCGGGGAGCTGTTTTTT. As protein: CASSIGTSPGELFF.

The CDR3 loop reads CASSQAERNEKLFF. CDR3 bases: TGCGCCAGCAGCCAAGCAGAACGAAATGAAAAACTGTTTTTT. This chain connects TRBV4-1 to TRBJ1-4; D is unresolved. The germline gives CDR1 MGHRA, CDR2 YSYEKL. Trimming stripped 1 base from V and 5 bases from J, with 8 bases between. This CDR3 is built from 14 residues.

This clone was observed a few times. J is TRBJ2-1 and V is TRBV7-3, with D maybe TRBD2 (5 bases). Trimming shortened V by 2 bases and J by 0 bases, and 8 bases separated the two germline ends. The CDR3 runs to 15 residues. In germline, CDR1 is SGHTA, CDR2 FQGTGA. CDR3 loop: CASSLERSSYNEQFF. CDR3 DNA: TGTGCCAGCAGCTTAGAGCGGAGCTCCTACAATGAGCAGTTCTTC.

The chain has TRBV6-5 and TRBJ1-4; possible D gene TRBD1, 6 bases. V lost 6 bases, J lost 7 bases, and 18 bases lay in between. Germline lookup yields CDR1 MNHEY and CDR2 SVGAGI. CDR3 length equals 15 residues. The CDR3 DNA sequence: TGTGCCAGCAGACGACTAGAGGGGGGTAGTGAAAAACTGTTTTTT. It is translated as CASRRLEGGSEKLFF.

CDR3 in amino acids: CASSLDPGQGGYGYTF. The DNA of the CDR3 is TGCGCCAGCAGCTTGGATCCGGGACAGGGCGGCTATGGCTACACCTTC. The chain joins TRBV5-1 to TRBJ1-2; 9 nucleotides align to TRBD1. CDR3 length equals 16 residues. J was trimmed by 4 bases and V by 0 bases; bases with no gene match: 7. Germline V gene data show CDR1 as SGHRS and CDR2 as YFSETQ.

V usage is TRBV20-1 and J usage is TRBJ2-2, with D unresolved. Per germline, CDR1 DFQATT and CDR2 SNEGSKA (reference sequence). Trimming removed 6 bases at V and 8 bases at J, with 10 bases between. This CDR3 has 11 amino acids. The chain's CDR3 is CSAHFLGELFF. As DNA, the CDR3 is TGCAGTGCCCACTTCCTTGGGGAGCTGTTTTTT.

This rearrangement joins TRBV7-9 to TRBJ1-1; 9 bases map to TRBD1. Germline values: CDR1 SEHNR, CDR2 FQNEAQ (reference sequence). V lost 5 bases, J lost 1 base, and 8 bases stayed unmatched. The CDR3 length is 16 residues. CDR3 DNA: TGTGCCAGCAGCCCCCCCCCGGGACAGGGGAACACTGAAGCTTTCTTT. Translating gives CASSPPPGQGNTEAFF. Complete variable domain (other parts from reference TRBV7-9 and TRBJ1-1): DTGVSQNPRHKITKRGQNVTFRCDPISEHNRLYWYRQTLGQGPEFLTYFQNEAQLEKSRLLSDRFSAERPKGSFSTLEIQRTEQGDSAMYLCASSPPPGQGNTEAFFGQGTRLTVV.

This clone was picked up a small number of times. V gene TRBV2 combines with J gene TRBJ1-2; a possible D gene is TRBD1 (6 bases). The CDR3 is made up of 15 amino acids. Germline-derived CDR1 and CDR2 are SNHLY and FYNNEI. V lost 6 bases, J lost 6 bases, and 20 bases lay in between. CDR3 DNA sequence: TGTGCCAGCAGAGTCGTTTCGACCGGGACACATGGCTACACCTTC. Protein product: CASRVVSTGTHGYTF.

Of note for this clone: In the same sample, other DNA sequences code for this CDR3. V and J are TRBV30 and TRBJ2-7, with TRBD1 matching 12 bases. Germline CDR1 and CDR2: GTSNPN and SVGIG (reference sequence). This CDR3 contains 16 residues. V shed 0 bases and J 4 bases; nucleotides not matched to a gene: 7. CDR3 sequence: CAWSVFGTGGTYEQYF. The CDR3 coding sequence is TGTGCCTGGAGTGTATTCGGGACAGGGGGCACTTACGAGCAGTACTTC.

In this sample, this clone turned up once. The chain links TRBV25-1 to TRBJ1-2; 9 bases align to TRBD1. CDR1 and CDR2 from the germline V gene are MGHDK and SYGVNS. J was trimmed by 4 bases and V by 3 bases; bases with no gene match: 6. The CDR3 is 15 residues long. The CDR3 bases are TGTGCCAGCAGTGACACCGGGACAGGGAGCTATGGCTACACCTTC. Translated, it gives CASSDTGTGSYGYTF.

This rearrangement joins TRBV28 to TRBJ2-1; 8 positions agree with TRBD2. This CDR3 region has 15 residues. Germline CDR1 and CDR2: MDHEN and SYDVKM. J was trimmed by 4 bases and V by 5 bases; bases with no gene match: 7. In DNA form, the CDR3 reads TGTGCCAGCAGTCAGCCGGGACTAGTTTACAATGAGCAGTTCTTC. Translating gives CASSQPGLVYNEQFF.

This chain connects TRBV6-1 to TRBJ1-2; TRBD1 is a possible D gene (6 bases). There are 15 residues in the CDR3. The germline V gene has CDR1 MNHNS and CDR2 SASEGT. Trimming left V 0 bases short and J 8 bases short, with 16 bases between. The CDR3 DNA sequence: TGTGCCAGCAGTGAAGCAGGAGGGGGGGCGCGCGGCTACACCTTC. It yields the protein CASSEAGGGARGYTF.

V is TRBV6-1 and J is TRBJ1-1; D ambiguous. There are 15 residues in the CDR3. CDR1 MNHNS and CDR2 SASEGT come from the germline V gene. The germline V and J ends were trimmed by 8 bases and 6 bases, with 22 bases remaining between them. CDR3 loop: CASARVILKRAEAFF. The CDR3 nucleotides read TGTGCCAGCGCCCGAGTCATCCTAAAGAGGGCTGAAGCTTTCTTT.

This rearrangement joins TRBV28 to TRBJ1-3; 7 bases map to TRBD1. Looked up from germline, CDR1 is MDHEN and CDR2 is SYDVKM. The ends lost 7 bases at V and 0 bases at J; junction bases unmatched: 6. This CDR3 spans 15 amino acids. For the CDR3, the DNA is TGTGCCAGCAAGCTCACAGGGGCCTCTGGAAACACCATATATTTT. Amino acid sequence: CASKLTGASGNTIYF.

The gene calls are TRBV9 and TRBJ2-6, with TRBD1 matching 8 bases. Germline V gene data show CDR1 as SGDLS and CDR2 as YYNGEE. V was clipped by 4 bases and J by 2 bases; unmatched bases: 17. The CDR3 has 20 residues. CDR3: CASSSQFRDRTPPGANVLTF. The CDR3 DNA reads as TGTGCCAGCAGCTCTCAATTCCGGGACAGGACCCCTCCTGGGGCCAACGTCCTGACTTTC.

The J gene is TRBJ2-7, the V gene TRBV6-6, with 9 nucleotides matching TRBD2. The CDR3 has 16 residues. J lost 0 bases, V lost 4 bases, and 7 bases had no gene match. CDR1 is MNHNY and CDR2 is SVGAGI in the germline V gene (reference sequence). The CDR3 DNA sequence: TGTGCCAGCAGTTCCTCTAGCGGGACACCCTCCTACGAGCAGTACTTC. This encodes CASSSSSGTPSYEQYF.

The chain joins TRBV21-1 to TRBJ2-7; TRBD2, the D gene given by the table, was not confirmed from the DNA. TRBV21-1 is flagged as a pseudogene. The CDR3 contains 12 residues. In DNA form, the CDR3 reads TGTGCCAGCAGCTTTCCCACGGGCGAGCAGTACTTC. This sequence encodes CASSFPTGEQYF.

The V gene is TRBV5-1, the J gene TRBJ2-6, with D maybe TRBD1 (5 bases). V was trimmed by 4 bases and J by 4 bases, leaving 12 bases between them. The CDR3 consists of 15 residues. Germline CDR1 SGHRS, CDR2 YFSETQ. The CDR3 loop is CASSGRQNGANVLTF. CDR3 in DNA: TGCGCCAGCAGCGGAAGACAGAACGGGGCCAACGTCCTGACTTTC.

This chain joins TRBV27 and TRBJ2-5; D tentatively reads TRBD1 or TRBD2 (5 bases each). CDR1 MNHEY and CDR2 SMNVEV come from the germline V gene (reference sequence). Deletions cut 7 bases from V and 3 bases from J, with 12 bases between. This CDR3 is built from 13 residues. CDR3 sequence reads: CASTNQGEETQYF. CDR3 coding DNA: TGTGCCAGCACCAATCAGGGAGAAGAGACCCAGTACTTC.

Of note for this clone: A junction boundary mismatches the germline segment, possibly from a read error. This chain uses TRBV7-7 with TRBJ2-5; 11 nucleotides align to TRBD2. CDR3 size: 16 residues. Germline CDR1 SSHAT, CDR2 FNYEAQ (reference sequence). The CDR3 DNA is TGTGCTAGCAGCTTAGGTGGACTAGCGGGCGAAGAGACCCAGTACTTC. This gives the protein CASSLGGLAGEETQYF.

The chain employs TRBV7-2 and TRBJ1-1; D gene ambiguous. Germline CDR1 reads SGHTA; CDR2 reads FQGNSA. This CDR3 spans 12 amino acids. With 0 bases removed from V and 9 bases from J, the gap between germline ends came to 8 bases. CDR3 nucleotide sequence: TGTGCCAGCAGCTTAGCCAGTCCGCAAGCTTTCTTT. Its protein product is CASSLASPQAFF.

The chain uses TRBV28 and TRBJ1-4; unclear D gene. The CDR3 sequence is 12 residues long. Germline V gene data show CDR1 as MDHEN and CDR2 as SYDVKM. Between the trimmed V and J ends, which lost 10 bases and 7 bases, there was a span of 13 bases. CDR3 amino acids: CATWSVGEKLFF. Written as DNA, the CDR3 is TGTGCCACCTGGTCGGTAGGTGAAAAACTGTTTTTT.

V is TRBV25-1 and J is TRBJ2-7, with D maybe TRBD2 (5 bases). Germline CDR1 and CDR2: MGHDK and SYGVNS. CDR3 size: 18 residues. Trimming left V 1 base short and J 3 bases short, with 22 bases between. The CDR3 DNA reads as TGTGCCAGCAGTGAATTAAAGGAAGAGGGCAACTACTACTACGAGCAGTACTTC. Its translation is CASSELKEEGNYYYEQYF.

The V and J genes are TRBV7-9 and TRBJ1-2; D may be TRBD1 (6 bases). CDR1 SEHNR and CDR2 FQNEAQ come from the germline V gene (reference sequence). The ends were cut back, 5 bases at V and 4 bases at J, with 11 bases in the middle. The CDR3 totals 13 residues. CDR3: CASSGGRAYGYTF. For the CDR3, the DNA is TGTGCCAGCAGCGGGGGCAGGGCCTATGGCTACACCTTC.

The rearrangement uses TRBV5-1 and TRBJ2-3, with D hard to call. V lost 4 bases and J 4 bases, leaving 16 bases between the germline ends. Germline V CDR1 and CDR2: SGHRS, YFSETQ. The CDR3 length is 15 residues. This CDR3 reads CASSAKPTTADTQYF. The CDR3 DNA reads as TGCGCCAGCAGCGCGAAACCCACTACTGCAGATACGCAGTATTTT.